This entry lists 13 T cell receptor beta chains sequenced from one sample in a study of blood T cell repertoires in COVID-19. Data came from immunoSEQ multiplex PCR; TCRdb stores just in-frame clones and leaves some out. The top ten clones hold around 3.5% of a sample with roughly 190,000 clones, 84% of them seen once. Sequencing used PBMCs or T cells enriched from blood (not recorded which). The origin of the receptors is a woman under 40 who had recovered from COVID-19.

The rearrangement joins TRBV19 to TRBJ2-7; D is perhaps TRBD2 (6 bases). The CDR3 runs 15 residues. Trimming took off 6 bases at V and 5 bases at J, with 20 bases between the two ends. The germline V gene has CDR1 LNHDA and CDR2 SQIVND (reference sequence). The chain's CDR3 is CASSWARDPSNEQYV. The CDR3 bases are TGTGCCAGTAGCTGGGCGCGGGACCCGTCCAACGAGCAGTACGTC.

In DNA, the CDR3 is TGTGCCAGCAGCGCCTCTGAGGAAAAACTGTTTTTT. Translated: CASSASEEKLFF. This chain uses TRBV9 with TRBJ1-4; D is uncertain. Germline lookup yields CDR1 SGDLS and CDR2 YYNGEE. Trimming removed 3 bases at V and 8 bases at J, with 8 bases between. This CDR3 has 12 amino acids.

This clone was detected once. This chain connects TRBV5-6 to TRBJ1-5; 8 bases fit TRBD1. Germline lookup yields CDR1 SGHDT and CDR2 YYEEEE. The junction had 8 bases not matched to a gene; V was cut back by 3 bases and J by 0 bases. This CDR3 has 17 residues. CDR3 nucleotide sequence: TGTGCCAGCAGCTACGGACAGGGTAGGCTTAGCAATCAGCCCCAGCATTTT. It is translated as CASSYGQGRLSNQPQHF.

The CDR3 coding sequence is TGCGCCAGCAGTCAATCGCGGGGGCCCTATAATTCACCCCTCCACTTT. This encodes CASSQSRGPYNSPLHF. This chain uses TRBV23-1 with TRBJ1-6; tentative D call: TRBD1 (6 bases). TRBV23-1 falls under the ORF class, with uncertain function. There are 16 residues in the CDR3. Between the trimmed V and J ends, which lost 0 bases and 2 bases, there was a span of 8 bases.

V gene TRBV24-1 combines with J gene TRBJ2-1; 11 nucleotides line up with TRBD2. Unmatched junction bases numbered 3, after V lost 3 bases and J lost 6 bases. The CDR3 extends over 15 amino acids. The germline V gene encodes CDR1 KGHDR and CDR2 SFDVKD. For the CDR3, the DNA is TGTGCCACCAGTGATGTAGCGGGAGGGCCCAATGAGCAGTTCTTC. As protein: CATSDVAGGPNEQFF.

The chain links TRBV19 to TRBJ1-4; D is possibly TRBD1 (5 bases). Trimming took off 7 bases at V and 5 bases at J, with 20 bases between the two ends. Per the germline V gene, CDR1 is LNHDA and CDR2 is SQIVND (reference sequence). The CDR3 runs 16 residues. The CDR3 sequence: CASTPVGGIPNEKLFF. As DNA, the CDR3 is TGTGCCAGTACCCCGGTCGGGGGGATCCCAAATGAAAAACTGTTTTTT.

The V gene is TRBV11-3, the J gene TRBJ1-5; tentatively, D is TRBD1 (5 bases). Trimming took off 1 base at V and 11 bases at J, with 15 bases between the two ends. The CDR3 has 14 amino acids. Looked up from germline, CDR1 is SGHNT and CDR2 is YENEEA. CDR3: CASSLAGGISSQHF. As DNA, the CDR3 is TGTGCCAGCAGCTTAGCGGGGGGGATCTCGTCCCAGCATTTT.

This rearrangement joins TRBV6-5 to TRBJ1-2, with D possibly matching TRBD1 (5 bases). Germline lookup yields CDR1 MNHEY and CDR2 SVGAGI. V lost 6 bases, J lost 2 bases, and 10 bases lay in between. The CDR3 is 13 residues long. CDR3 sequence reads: CASSPTANYGYTF. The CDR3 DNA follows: TGTGCCAGCAGCCCGACAGCGAACTATGGCTACACCTTC.

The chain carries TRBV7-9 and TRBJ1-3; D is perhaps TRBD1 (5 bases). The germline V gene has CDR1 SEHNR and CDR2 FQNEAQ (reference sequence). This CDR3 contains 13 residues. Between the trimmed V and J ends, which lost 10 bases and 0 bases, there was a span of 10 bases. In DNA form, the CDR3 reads TGTGCCAACAGGAGATACTCTGGAAACACCATATATTTT. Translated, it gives CANRRYSGNTIYF.

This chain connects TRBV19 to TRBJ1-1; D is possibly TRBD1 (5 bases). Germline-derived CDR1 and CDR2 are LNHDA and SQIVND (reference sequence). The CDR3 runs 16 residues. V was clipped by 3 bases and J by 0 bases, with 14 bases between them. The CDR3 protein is CASSIWGGVMNTEAFF. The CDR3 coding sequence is TGTGCCAGTAGTATCTGGGGGGGAGTTATGAACACTGAAGCTTTCTTT.

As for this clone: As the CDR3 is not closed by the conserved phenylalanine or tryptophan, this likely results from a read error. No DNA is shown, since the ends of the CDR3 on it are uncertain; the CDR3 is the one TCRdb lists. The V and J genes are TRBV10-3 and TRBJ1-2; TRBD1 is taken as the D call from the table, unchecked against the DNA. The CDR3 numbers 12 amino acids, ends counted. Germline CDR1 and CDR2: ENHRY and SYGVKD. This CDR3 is CAISESGRNRGV.

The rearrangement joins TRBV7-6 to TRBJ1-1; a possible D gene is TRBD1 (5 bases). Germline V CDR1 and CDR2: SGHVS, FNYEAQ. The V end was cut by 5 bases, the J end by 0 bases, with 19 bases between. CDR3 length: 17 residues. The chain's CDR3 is CASSIIWGGKMNTEAFF. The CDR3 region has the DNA TGTGCCAGCAGCATTATATGGGGGGGTAAAATGAACACTGAAGCTTTCTTT.

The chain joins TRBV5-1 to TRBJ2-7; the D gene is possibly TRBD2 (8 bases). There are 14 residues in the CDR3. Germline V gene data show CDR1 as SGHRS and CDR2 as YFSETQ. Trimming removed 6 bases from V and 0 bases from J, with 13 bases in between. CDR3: CASTGGTDSYEQYF. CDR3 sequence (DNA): TGCGCCAGCACGGGGGGGACAGACTCCTACGAGCAGTACTTC.